This T cell receptor beta chain is from a study of blood T cell repertoires in COVID-19. Methods used by the authors: It was from reference gene primer amplification that nucleated cell counts were estimated. Method: immunoSEQ multiplex PCR; TCRdb's copy keeps in-frame clones and lacks some. The DNA was the basis for D and trimming; V, J and clone size are from that table. Of approximately 250,000 clones in the sample, over 70% are singletons; the top ten hold roughly 8.6%. Germline CDR1 LGHNA, CDR2 YSLEER. J was trimmed by 8 bases and V by 0 bases; bases with no gene match: 16. The CDR3 is 19 residues long. This clone was recorded at least ten times.

J is TRBJ2-1 and V is TRBV4-3, with 10 bases lining up with TRBD1. The clonotype was recovered from a human donor in a cohort sampled during active COVID-19. Material for sequencing was peripheral blood. The CDR3 DNA is TGCGCCAGCAGCCAAGATGGGGTGACCGGGACAGGGGAGTGGGATGAGCAGTTCTTC. As protein: CASSQDGVTGTGEWDEQFF.